This T cell receptor beta chain was recovered during a study of shared clonotypes between healthy human individuals. Overall study findings and caveats: An anticipated effect of sequencing depth on clonotype sharing among donors was recognized. Only blood was sampled; tissue repertoires likely differ.

A remark on this clone: The antigen is undetermined.

Unsorted PBMC DNA was run through sequencing on ten immunoSEQ deep assay plates. Data came from immunoSEQ multiplex PCR; TCRdb stores just in-frame clones and leaves some out. The sample lists 530,000 or so clones, 75% to 80% occurring once. Without sorting, samples used some 100 million PBMCs for genomic DNA. The V segment lost 2 bases and the J segment 2 bases; nucleotides outside the gene matches: 7. There are 16 residues in the CDR3. Germline V gene sequence: CDR1 SGHTA, CDR2 FQGTGA. J is TRBJ2-3 and V is TRBV7-3, with 7 bases lining up with TRBD2. The sample taken for sequencing was PBMCs. The receptor was isolated from a woman aged 40 to 50 in good health. Some clones in this sample may be carry-over from other donors' samples. As DNA, the CDR3 is TGTGCCAGCAGCTTAGAGGCGGGAGATAACACAGATACGCAGTATTTT. Translated, it gives CASSLEAGDNTDTQYF.